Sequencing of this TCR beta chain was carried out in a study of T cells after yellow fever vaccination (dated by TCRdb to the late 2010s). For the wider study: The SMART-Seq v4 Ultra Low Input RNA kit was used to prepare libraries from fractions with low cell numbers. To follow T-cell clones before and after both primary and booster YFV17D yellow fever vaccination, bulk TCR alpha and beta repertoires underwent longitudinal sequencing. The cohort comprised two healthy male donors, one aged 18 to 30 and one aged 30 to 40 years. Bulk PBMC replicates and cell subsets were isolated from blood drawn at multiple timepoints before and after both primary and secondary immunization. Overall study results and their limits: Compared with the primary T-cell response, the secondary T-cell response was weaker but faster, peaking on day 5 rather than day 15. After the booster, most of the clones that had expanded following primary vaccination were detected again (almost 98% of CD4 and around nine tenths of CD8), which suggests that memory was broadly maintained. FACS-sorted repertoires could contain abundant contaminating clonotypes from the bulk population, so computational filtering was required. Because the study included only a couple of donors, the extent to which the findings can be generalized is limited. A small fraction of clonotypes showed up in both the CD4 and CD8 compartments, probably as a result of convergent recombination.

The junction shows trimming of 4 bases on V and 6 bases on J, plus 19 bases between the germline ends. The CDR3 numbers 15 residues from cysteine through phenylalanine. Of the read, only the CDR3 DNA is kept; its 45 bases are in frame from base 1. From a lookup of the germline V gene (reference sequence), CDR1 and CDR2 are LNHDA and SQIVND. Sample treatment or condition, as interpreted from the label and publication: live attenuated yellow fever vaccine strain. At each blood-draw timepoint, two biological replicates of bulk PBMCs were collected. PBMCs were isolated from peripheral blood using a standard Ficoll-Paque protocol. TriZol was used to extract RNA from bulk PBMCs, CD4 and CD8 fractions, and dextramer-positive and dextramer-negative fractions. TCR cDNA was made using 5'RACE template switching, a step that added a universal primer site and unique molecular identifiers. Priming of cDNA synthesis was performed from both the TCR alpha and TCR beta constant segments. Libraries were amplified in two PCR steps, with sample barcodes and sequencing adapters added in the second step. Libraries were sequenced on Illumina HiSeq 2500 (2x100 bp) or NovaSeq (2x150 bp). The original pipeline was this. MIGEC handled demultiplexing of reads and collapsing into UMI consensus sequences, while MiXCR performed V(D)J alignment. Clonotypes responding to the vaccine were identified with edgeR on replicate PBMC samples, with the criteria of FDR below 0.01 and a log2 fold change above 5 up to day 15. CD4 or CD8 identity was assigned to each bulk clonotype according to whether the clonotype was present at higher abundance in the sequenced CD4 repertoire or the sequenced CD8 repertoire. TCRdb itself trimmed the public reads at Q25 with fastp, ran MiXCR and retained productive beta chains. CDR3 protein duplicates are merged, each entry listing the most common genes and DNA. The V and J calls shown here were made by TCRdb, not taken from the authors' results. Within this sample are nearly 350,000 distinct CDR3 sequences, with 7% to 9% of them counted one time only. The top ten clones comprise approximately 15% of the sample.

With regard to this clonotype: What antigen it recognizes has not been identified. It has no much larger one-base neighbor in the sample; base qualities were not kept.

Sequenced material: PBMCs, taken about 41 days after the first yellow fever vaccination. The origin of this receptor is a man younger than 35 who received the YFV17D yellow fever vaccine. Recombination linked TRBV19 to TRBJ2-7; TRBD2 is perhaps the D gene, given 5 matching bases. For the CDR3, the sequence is CASSTTRPGVLEQYF. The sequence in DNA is TGTGCCAGTAGTACCACTAGGCCCGGGGTTCTCGAGCAGTACTTC.